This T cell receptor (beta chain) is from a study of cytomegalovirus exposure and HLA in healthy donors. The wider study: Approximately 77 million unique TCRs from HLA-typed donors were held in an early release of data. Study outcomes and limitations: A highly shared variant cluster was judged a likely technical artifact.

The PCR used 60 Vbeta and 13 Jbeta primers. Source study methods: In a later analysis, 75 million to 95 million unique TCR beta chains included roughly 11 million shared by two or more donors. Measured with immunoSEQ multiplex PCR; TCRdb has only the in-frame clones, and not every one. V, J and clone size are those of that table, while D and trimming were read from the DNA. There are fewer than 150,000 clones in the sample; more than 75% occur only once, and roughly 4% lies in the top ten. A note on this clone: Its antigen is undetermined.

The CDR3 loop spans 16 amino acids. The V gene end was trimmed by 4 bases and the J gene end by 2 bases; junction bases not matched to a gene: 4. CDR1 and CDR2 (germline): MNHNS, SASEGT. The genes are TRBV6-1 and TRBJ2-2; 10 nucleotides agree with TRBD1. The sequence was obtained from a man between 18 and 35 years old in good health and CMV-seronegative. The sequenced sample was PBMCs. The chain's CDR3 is CASSGQGAVNTGELFF. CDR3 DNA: TGTGCCAGCAGTGGACAGGGGGCGGTTAACACCGGGGAGCTGTTTTTT.